Listed below are T cell receptor beta chains from one sample, sequenced in a study of blood T cell repertoires in COVID-19. Profiled with immunoSEQ multiplex PCR; TCRdb holds only in-frame clones, not every one. The table lists over 130,000 clones, roughly 80% of them singletons. The specimen sequenced was peripheral blood. These receptors originate from a woman in her 50s with active or convalescent COVID-19. The CDR3 runs from the conserved cysteine through the conserved F or W. The D gene is left open where the match is weak. The listing skips clone size in some rows; elsewhere it reads once, few, many or a size class.

clone_size j_call d_call v_call cdr3_aa cdr3_nt
NA TRBJ1-1 NA TRBV5-6 CASSLAGSGTEAFF TGTGCCAGCAGCTTGGCCGGGTCTGGGACTGAAGCTTTCTTT
NA TRBJ2-7 NA TRBV5-1 CASSLGLDSYEQYF TGCGCCAGCAGCTTGGGGCTTGACTCCTACGAGCAGTACTTC
NA TRBJ1-1 NA TRBV20-1 CSESMNTEAFF TGCAGCGAGTCGATGAACACTGAAGCTTTCTTT
NA TRBJ2-7 TRBD2 TRBV4-2 CASSQGLARSYEQYF TGTGCCAGCAGCCAAGGACTAGCTAGGTCCTACGAGCAGTACTTC
NA TRBJ2-7 TRBD2 TRBV11-2 CASSLLSGSTVTYEQYF TGTGCCAGCAGCTTACTTAGCGGGAGTACAGTTACCTACGAGCAGTACTTC
NA TRBJ2-4 TRBD2 TRBV13 CASSFRSSGRAFAKNIQYF TGTGCCAGCAGCTTTCGCTCTAGCGGGAGGGCCTTTGCCAAAAACATTCAGTACTTC
NA TRBJ2-3 TRBD1 TRBV7-9 CASSHRGQDADTQYF TGTGCCAGCAGCCACAGGGGACAGGACGCGGATACGCAGTATTTT
NA TRBJ2-5 NA TRBV24-1 CATSGGGTDLQETQYF TGTGCCACCAGTGGTGGGGGGACTGACTTACAAGAGACCCAGTACTTC
once TRBJ2-7 NA TRBV12-3/TRBV12-4 CASSFRGYEQYF TGTGCCAGCAGTTTCCGGGGATACGAGCAGTACTTC
NA TRBJ2-7 TRBD2 TRBV5-6 CASSLIAGSYEQYF TGTGCCAGCAGCTTGATAGCGGGCTCCTACGAGCAGTACTTC
NA TRBJ2-7 TRBD2 TRBV15 CATSRDRAGDIEQYF TGTGCCACCAGCAGAGATCGGGCGGGAGATATCGAGCAGTACTTC
few TRBJ1-2 NA TRBV5-5 CASSLLDSAGYTF TGTGCCAGCAGCTTGTTGGACAGCGCGGGCTACACCTTC
NA TRBJ2-3 NA TRBV10-3 CAISENQGGTDTQYF TGTGCCATCAGTGAAAACCAGGGCGGCACAGATACGCAGTATTTT
NA TRBJ2-1 NA TRBV11-2 CASSEDRNNEQFF TGTGCCAGCAGCGAAGACAGAAACAATGAGCAGTTCTTC
NA TRBJ2-1 NA TRBV24-1 CATSDSDNEQFF TGTGCCACCAGTGATTCGGACAATGAGCAGTTCTTC
many TRBJ1-6 TRBD1 TRBV6-5 CASSYSDRVKSPLHF TGTGCCAGCAGTTACTCCGACAGGGTTAAATCACCCCTCCACTTT
NA TRBJ1-6 TRBD1 TRBV7-9 CASSLTPGGPSYNSPLHF TGTGCCAGCAGCTTAACTCCAGGGGGCCCCTCCTATAATTCACCCCTCCACTTT
NA TRBJ1-1 NA TRBV21-1 CASSPGGTTEAFF TGTGCCAGCTCCCCAGGGGGCACCACTGAAGCTTTCTTT
NA TRBJ1-2 NA TRBV25-1 CASSEFEGDYTF TGTGCCAGCAGTGAATTTGAAGGGGACTACACCTTC
few TRBJ2-3 TRBD1 TRBV7-9 CASSSPGGQGRDTQYF TGTGCCAGCAGCTCCCCGGGGGGACAGGGGCGGGATACGCAGTATTTT